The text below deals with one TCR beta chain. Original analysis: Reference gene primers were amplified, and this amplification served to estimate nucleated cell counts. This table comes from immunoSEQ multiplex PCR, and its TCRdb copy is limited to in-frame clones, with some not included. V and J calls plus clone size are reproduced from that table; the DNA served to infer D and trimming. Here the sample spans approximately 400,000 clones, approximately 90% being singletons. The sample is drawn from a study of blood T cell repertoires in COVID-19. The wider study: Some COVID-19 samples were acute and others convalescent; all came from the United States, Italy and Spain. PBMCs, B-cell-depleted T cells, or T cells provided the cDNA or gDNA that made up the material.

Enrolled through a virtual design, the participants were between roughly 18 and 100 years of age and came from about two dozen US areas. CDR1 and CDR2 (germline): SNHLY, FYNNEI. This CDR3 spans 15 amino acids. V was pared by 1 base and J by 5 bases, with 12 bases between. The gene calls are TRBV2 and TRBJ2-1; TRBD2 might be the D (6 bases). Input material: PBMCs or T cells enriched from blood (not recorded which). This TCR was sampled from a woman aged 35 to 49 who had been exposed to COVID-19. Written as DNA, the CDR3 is TGTGCCAGCAGTGAAGGGGGACTGACCAACAATGAGCAGTTCTTC. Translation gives CASSEGGLTNNEQFF.